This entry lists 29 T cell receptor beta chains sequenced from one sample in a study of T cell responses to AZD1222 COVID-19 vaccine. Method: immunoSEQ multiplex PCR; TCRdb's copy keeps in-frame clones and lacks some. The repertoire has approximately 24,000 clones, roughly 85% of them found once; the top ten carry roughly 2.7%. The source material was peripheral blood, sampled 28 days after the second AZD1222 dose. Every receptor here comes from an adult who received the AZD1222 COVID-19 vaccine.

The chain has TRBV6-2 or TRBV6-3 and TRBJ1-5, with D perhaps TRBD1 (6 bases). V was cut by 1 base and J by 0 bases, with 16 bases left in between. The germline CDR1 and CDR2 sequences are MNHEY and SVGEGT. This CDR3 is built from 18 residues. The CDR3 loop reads CASSYLVIQGYSNQPQHF. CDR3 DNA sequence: TGTGCCAGCAGTTACTTGGTCATTCAGGGGTATAGCAATCAGCCCCAGCATTTT.

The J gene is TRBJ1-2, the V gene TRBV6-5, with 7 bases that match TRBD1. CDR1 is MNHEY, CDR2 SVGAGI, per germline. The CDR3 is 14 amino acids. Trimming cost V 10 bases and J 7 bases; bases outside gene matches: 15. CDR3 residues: CATLSGTALGGYTF. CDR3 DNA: TGTGCCACCCTATCCGGGACAGCCTTGGGTGGCTACACCTTC.

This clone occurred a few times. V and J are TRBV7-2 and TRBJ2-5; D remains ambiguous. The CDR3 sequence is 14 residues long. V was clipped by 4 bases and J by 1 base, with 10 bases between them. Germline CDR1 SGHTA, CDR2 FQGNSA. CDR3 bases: TGTGCCAGCAGCTCTACCCGGGCCCAAGAGACCCAGTACTTC. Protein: CASSSTRAQETQYF.

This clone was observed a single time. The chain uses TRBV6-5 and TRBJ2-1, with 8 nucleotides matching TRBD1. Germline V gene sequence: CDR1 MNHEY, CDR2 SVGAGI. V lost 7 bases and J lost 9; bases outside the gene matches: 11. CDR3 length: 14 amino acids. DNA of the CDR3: TGTGCCAGCAAAAGGGGGCAGGGGGCTTTTGAGCAGTTCTTC. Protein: CASKRGQGAFEQFF.

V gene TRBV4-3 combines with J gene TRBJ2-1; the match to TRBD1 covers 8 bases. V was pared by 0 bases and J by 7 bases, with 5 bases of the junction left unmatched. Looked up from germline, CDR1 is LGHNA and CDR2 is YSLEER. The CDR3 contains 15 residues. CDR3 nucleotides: TGCGCCAGCAGCCAAGATCGGCAGGGGGCGAATGAGCAGTTCTTC. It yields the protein CASSQDRQGANEQFF.

The CDR3, as DNA: TGTGCCAGCAGCCCGATCACGGGGTACCAAGAGACCCAGTACTTC. Translated: CASSPITGYQETQYF. The J gene is TRBJ2-5, the V gene TRBV7-8; TRBD2 might be the D (5 bases). Germline V gives CDR1 SGHVS, CDR2 FQNEAQ. V lost 5 bases and J 0 bases, leaving 13 bases between the germline ends. This CDR3 contains 15 residues.

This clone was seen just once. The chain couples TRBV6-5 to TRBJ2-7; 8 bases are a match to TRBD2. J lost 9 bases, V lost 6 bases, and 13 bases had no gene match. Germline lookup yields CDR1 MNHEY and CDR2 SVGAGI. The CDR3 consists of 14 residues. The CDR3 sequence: CASSRTSTSSGQYF. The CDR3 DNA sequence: TGTGCCAGCAGCCGGACTAGCACCTCCTCCGGGCAGTACTTC.

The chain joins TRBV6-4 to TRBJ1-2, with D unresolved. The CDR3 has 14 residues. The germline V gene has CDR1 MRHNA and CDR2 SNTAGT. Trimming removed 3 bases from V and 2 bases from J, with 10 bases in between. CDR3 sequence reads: CASSESGGNYGYTF. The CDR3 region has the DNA TGTGCCAGCAGTGAAAGTGGAGGAAACTATGGCTACACCTTC.

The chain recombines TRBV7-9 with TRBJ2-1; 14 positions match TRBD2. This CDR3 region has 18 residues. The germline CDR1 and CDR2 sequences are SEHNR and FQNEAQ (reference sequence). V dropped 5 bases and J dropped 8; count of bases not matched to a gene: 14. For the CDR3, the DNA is TGTGCCAGCAGCCTTCCCCCGAGACTAGCGGGGGGGCGGGATGAGCAGTTCTTC. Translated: CASSLPPRLAGGRDEQFF.

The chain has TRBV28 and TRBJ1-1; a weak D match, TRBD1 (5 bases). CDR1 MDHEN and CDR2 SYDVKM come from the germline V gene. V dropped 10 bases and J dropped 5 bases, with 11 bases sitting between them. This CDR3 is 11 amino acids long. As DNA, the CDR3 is TGTGCCACCATAGGGGTGACTGAAGCTTTCTTT. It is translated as CATIGVTEAFF.

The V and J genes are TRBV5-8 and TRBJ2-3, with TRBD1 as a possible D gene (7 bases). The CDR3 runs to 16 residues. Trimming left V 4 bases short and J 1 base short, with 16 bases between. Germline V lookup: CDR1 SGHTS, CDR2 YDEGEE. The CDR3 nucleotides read TGTGCCAGCAGCATGGCAGGGGGGATGCGCACAGATACGCAGTATTTT. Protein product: CASSMAGGMRTDTQYF.

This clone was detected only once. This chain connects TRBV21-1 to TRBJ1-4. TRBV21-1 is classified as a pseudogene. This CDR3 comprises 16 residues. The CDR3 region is CASSKKGVMANEKLFF. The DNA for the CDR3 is TGTGCCAGCAGCAAAAAGGGAGTCATGGCTAATGAAAAACTGTTTTTT.

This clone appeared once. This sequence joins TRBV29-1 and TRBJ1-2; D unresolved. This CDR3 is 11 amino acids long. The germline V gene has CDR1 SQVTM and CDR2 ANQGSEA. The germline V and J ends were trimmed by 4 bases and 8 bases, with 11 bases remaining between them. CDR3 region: CSVGDAGGYTF. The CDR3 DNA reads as TGCAGCGTTGGCGACGCGGGAGGCTACACCTTC.

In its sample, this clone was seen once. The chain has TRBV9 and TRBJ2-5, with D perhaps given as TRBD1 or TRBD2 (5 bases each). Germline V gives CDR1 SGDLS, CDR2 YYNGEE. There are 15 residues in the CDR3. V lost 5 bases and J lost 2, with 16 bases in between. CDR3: CASSLGGWGQETQYF. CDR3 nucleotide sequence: TGTGCCAGCAGTCTCGGAGGATGGGGGCAAGAGACCCAGTACTTC.

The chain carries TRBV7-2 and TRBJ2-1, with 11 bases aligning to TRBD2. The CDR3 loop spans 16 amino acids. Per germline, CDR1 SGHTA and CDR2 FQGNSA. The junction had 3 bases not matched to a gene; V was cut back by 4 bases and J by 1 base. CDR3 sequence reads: CASSSIAGGSYNEQFF. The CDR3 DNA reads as TGTGCCAGCAGCTCAATAGCGGGGGGGTCCTACAATGAGCAGTTCTTC. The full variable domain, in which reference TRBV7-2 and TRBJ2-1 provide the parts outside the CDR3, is GAGVSQSPSNKVTEKGKDVELRCDPISGHTALYWYRQSLGQGLEFLIYFQGNSAPDKSGLPSDRFSAERTGGSVSTLTIQRTQQEDSAVYLCASSSIAGGSYNEQFFGPGTRLTVL.

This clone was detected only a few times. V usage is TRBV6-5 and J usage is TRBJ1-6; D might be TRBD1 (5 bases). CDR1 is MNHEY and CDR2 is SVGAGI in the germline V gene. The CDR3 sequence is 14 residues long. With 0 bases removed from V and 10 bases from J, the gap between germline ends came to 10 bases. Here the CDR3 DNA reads TGTGCCAGCAGTTACTCGGGGTCAGGGTCACCCCTCCACTTT. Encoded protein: CASSYSGSGSPLHF.

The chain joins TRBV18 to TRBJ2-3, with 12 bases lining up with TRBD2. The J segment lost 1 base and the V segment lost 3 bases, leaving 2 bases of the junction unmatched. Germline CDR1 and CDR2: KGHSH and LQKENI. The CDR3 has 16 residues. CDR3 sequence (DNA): TGTGCCAGCTCACCCCGGACTAGCGGGGGCACAGATACGCAGTATTTT. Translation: CASSPRTSGGTDTQYF.

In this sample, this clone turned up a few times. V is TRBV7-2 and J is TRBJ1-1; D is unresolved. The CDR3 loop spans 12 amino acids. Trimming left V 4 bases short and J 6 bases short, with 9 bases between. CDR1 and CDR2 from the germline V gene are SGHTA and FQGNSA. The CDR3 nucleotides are TGTGCCAGCAGCTCAGACCACCCTGAAGCTTTCTTT. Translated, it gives CASSSDHPEAFF.

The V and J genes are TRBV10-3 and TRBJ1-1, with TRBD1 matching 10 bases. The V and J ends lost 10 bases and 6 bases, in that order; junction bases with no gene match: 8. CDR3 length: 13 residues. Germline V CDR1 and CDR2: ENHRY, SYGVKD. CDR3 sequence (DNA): TGTGCCACCACACCTGGACAGGGGGCTGAAGCTTTCTTT. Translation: CATTPGQGAEAFF.

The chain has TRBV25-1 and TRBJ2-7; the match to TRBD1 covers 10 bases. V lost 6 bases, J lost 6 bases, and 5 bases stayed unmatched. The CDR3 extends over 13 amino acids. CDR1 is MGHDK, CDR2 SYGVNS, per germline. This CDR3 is CASRGTGVGEQYF. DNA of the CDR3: TGTGCCAGCAGAGGGACAGGGGTGGGCGAGCAGTACTTC.

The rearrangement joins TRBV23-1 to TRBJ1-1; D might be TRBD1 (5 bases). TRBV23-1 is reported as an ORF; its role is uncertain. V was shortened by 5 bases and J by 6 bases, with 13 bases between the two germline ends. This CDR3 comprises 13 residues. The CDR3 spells CASSRPRVAEAFF. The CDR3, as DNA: TGCGCCAGCAGTAGACCCAGGGTCGCTGAAGCTTTCTTT.

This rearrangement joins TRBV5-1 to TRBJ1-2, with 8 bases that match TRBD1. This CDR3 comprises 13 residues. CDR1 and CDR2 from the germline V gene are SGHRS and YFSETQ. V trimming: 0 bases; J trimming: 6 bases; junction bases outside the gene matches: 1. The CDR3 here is CASSLDRGDGYTF. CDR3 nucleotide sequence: TGCGCCAGCAGCTTGGACAGGGGGGATGGCTACACCTTC.

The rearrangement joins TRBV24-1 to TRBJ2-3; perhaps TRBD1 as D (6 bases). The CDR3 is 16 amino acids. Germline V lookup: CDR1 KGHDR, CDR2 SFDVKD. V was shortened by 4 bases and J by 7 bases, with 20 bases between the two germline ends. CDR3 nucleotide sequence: TGTGCCACCAGTGAAGATGGGGGCAGGGGTCGACATACGCAGTATTTT. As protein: CATSEDGGRGRHTQYF.

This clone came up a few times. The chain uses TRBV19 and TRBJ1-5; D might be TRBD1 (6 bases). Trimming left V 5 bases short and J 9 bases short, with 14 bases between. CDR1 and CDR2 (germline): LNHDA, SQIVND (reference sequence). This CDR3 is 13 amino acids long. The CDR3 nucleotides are TGTGCCAGTAGTGGTCCCAGGGGATCGCCCCAGCATTTT. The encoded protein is CASSGPRGSPQHF.

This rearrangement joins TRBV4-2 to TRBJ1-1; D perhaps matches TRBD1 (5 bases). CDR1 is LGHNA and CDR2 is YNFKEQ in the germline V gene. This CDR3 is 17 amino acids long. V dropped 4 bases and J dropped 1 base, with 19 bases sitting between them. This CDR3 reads CASSRDPPGTGNTEAFF. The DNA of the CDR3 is TGTGCCAGCAGCCGAGACCCTCCGGGGACGGGGAACACTGAAGCTTTCTTT.

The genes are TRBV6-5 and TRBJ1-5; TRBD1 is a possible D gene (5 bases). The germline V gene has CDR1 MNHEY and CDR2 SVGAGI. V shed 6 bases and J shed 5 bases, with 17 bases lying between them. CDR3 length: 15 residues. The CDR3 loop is CASRSEAGGDQPQHF. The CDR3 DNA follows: TGTGCCAGCAGGTCCGAAGCGGGGGGGGATCAGCCCCAGCATTTT.

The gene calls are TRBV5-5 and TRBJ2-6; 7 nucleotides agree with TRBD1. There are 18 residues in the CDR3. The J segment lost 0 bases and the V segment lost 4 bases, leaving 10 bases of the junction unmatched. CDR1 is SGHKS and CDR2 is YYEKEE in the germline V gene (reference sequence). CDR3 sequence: CASSTSGQRYSGANVLTF. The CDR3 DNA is TGTGCCAGCAGCACCTCGGGACAGAGATACTCTGGGGCCAACGTCCTGACTTTC. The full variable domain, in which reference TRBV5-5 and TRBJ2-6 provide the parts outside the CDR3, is DAGVTQSPTHLIKTRGQQVTLRCSPISGHKSVSWYQQVLGQGPQFIFQYYEKEERGRGNFPDRFSARQFPNYSSELNVNALLLGDSALYLCASSTSGQRYSGANVLTFGAGSRLTVL.

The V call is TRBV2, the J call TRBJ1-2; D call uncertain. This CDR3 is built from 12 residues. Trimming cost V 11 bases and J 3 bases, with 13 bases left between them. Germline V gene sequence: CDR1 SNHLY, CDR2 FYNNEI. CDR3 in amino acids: CASSEGDYGYTF. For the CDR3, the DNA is TGTGCCTCCTCTGAGGGCGACTATGGCTACACCTTC.

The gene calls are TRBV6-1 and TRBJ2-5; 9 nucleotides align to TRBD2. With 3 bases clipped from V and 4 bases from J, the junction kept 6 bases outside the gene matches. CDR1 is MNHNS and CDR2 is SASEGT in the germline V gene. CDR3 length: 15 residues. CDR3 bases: TGTGCCAGCAGTGAGAGTAGCGGGGGACGAGAGACCCAGTACTTC. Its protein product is CASSESSGGRETQYF.